The present entry profiles one TCR beta chain with its context. What it binds is not known. The PCR employed 60 Vbeta primers together with 13 Jbeta primers. Assay: immunoSEQ multiplex PCR; the TCRdb copy retains only in-frame clones and omits some. The repertoire table contains about 88,000 clones. This sample was taken from a study of cytomegalovirus exposure and HLA in healthy donors. Trimming shortened V by 9 bases and J by 3 bases, and 12 bases separated the two germline ends. The CDR3 sequence is 12 residues long. Germline V gives CDR1 LNHDA, CDR2 SQIVND (reference sequence). General observations from the study: In a later analysis, most CMV-associated TCR beta chains appeared HLA-restricted. The study had only CMV serostatus as immune exposure information. Later examination showed HLA-associated TCR beta chains had greater clonal expansion than equally common others. Specific recognition of CMV antigens was confirmed in vitro for a few chains (all CMV-associated).

The sequenced sample was PBMCs. The chain joins TRBV19 to TRBJ2-7, with a weak D call TRBD1 (6 bases). The TCR was taken from a girl between 5 and 17 years old in good health and CMV-seropositive. The CDR3 nucleotides are TGTGCCAGCCGGGACATATACTACGAGCAGTACTTC. Translating gives CASRDIYYEQYF.